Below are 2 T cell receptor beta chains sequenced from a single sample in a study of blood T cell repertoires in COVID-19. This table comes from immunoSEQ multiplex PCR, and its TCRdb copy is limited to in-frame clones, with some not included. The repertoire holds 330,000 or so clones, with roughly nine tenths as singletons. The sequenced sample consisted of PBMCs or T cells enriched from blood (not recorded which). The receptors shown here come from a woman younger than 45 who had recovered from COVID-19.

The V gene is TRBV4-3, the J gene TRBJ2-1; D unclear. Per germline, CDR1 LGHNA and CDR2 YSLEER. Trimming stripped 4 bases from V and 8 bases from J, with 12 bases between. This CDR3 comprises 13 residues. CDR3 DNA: TGCGCCAGCAGCCCTGTCGGTCAGGATGAGCAGTTCTTC. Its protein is CASSPVGQDEQFF.

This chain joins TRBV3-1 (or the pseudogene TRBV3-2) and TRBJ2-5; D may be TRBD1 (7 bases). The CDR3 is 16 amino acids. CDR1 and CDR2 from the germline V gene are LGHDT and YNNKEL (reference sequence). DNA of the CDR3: TGTCCAGATCCAGGACAGGAGGGGTCCCGGAGGGAGACCCAGTACTTC. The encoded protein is CPDPGQEGSRRETQYF.